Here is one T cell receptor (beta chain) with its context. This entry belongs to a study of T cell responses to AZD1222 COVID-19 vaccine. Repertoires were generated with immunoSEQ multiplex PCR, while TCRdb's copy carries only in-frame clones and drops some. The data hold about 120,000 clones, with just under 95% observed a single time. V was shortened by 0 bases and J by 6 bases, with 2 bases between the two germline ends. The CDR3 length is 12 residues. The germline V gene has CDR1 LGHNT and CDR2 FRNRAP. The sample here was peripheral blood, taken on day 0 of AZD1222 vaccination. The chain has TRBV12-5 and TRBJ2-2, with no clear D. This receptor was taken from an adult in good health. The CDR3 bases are TGTGCTAGTGGTTTGGTAGCCGGGGAGCTGTTTTTT. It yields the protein CASGLVAGELFF.